This T cell receptor (beta chain) was profiled in a study of graft-versus-host responses after intestinal transplantation. Overall study results and limits: Individuals carrying graft-donor T cell macrochimerism showed high graft-versus-host to host-versus-graft clonal ratios in allografts.

As for this clone: Its antigen is not known.

The protocol was immunoSEQ multiplex PCR, while the TCRdb copy is restricted to in-frame clones and leaves out a portion. The table records some 40,000 clones, over 75% of them present only once. Germline V gene data show CDR1 as MNHNS and CDR2 as SASEGT. The CDR3 runs 13 residues. Trimming left V 7 bases short and J 6 bases short, with 12 bases between. This specimen was PBMCs, taken 524 days after transplant. The V gene is TRBV6-1, the J gene TRBJ2-2; possibly TRBD1 for D (5 bases). The source of this sequence is a human patient who received an intestinal transplant, so some T cells may come from the graft donor. CDR3 bases: TGTGCCAGCATACAGGTGCTGGCCGGGGAGCTGTTTTTT. Amino acids: CASIQVLAGELFF.